The source of this TCR beta chain is a study of shared clonotypes between healthy human individuals. With regard to this clone: An end of the junction does not agree with germline; a read error may underlie this.

Germline lookup yields CDR1 SGHTA and CDR2 FQGTGA. The CDR3 is 16 residues long. Researchers drew on about 90 million PBMCs for genomic DNA from unsorted samples. Profiled with immunoSEQ multiplex PCR; TCRdb holds only in-frame clones, not every one. The table has about 560,000 clones, around 81% seen once. This receptor was identified in a woman in her 40s in good health. Some clones in this sample may be carry-over from other donors' samples. Sequenced material: PBMCs. This chain connects TRBV7-3 to TRBJ2-1; D is uncertain. For the CDR3, the DNA is TGCGCCAGCAGCCAAGTCCAGAGTGGGCGGTGGGGTGAGCAGTTCTTC. Residues: CASSQVQSGRWGEQFF.